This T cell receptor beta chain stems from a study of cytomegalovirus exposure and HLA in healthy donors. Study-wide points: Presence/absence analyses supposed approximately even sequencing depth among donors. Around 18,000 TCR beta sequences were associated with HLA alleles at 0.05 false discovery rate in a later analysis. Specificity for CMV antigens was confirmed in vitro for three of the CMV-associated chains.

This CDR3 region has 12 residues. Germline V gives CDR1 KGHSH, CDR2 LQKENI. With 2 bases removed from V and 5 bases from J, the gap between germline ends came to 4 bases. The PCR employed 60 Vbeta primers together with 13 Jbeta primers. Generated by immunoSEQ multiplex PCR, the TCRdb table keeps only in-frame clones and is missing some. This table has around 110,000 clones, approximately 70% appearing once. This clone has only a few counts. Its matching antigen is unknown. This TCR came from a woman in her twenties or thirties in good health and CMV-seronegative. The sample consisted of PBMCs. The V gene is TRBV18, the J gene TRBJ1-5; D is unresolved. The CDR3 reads CASSPSDQPQHF. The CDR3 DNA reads TGTGCCAGCTCACCATCTGATCAGCCCCAGCATTTT.